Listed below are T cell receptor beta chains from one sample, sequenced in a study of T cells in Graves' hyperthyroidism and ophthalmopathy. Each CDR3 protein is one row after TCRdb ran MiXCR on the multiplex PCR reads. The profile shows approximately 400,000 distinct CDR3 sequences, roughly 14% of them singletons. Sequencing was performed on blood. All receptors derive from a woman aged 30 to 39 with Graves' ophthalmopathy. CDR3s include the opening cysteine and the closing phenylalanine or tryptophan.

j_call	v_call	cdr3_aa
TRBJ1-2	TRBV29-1	CSIERGVGYTF
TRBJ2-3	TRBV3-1	CASSQFGGADTQYF
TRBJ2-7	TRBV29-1	CSVTEESYEQYF
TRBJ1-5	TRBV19	CASSSEDRGYQPQHF
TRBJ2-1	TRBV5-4	CASSSTAVRQFF
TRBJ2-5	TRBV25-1	CASSEPTSSWGREETQYF
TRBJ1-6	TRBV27	CASSLGAPERALHF
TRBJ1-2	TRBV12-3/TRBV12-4	CASNHPTTGNYGYTF
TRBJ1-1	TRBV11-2	CASSRDRMIEAFF
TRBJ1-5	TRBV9	CASSPEGGIGNQPQHF
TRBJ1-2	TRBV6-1	CASRGDRAYGYTF
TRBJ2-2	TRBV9	CASSTGQGAGTGELFF
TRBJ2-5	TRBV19	CASSKNGGETQYF
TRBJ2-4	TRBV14	CASSQIGGVQNIQYF
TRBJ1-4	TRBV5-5	CASSLTGTDEKLFF
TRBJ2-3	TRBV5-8	CASSRPTEKGLTDTQYF
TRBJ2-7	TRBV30	CAWMEGRVDEQYF
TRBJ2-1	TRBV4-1	CASSQVGEQFF
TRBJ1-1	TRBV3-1	CASSRDRGRETEAFF
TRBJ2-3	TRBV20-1	CSARDGGEVTDTQYF
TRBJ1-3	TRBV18	CASSPPLTGGPDTIYF
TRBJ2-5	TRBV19	CASIGEGTQYF
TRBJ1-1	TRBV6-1	CASTQTLAGRRAFF
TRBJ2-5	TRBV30	CAWGGSKNQQYF
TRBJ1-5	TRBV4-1	CASSQDPDRNQPQHF
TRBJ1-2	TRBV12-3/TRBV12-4	CASSQRGKGYTF
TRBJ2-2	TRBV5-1	CASSPPLTSSNTGELFF
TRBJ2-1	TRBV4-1	CASSQDMLIRGTNEQFF
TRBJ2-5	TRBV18	CASSQRTQETQYF
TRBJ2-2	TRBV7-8	CASSITGTANTGELFF
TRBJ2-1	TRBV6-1	CASSIAGGGYNEQFF
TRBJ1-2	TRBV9	CASSVSWTGGGYTF
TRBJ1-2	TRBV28	CASSLLDTFLYGYTF
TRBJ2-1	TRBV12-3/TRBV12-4	CASSRATMGLADYNEQFF
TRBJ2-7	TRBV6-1	CASSGEAGSSYEQYF
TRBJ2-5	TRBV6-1	CASMGAGRGWVETQYF
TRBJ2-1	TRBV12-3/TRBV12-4	CASSMPFGGPNNEQFF
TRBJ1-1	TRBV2	CASSERGLSTEAFF
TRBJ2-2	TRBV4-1	CASSLAGGGQANTGELFF